The present TCR beta chain was sequenced within a study of shared clonotypes between healthy human individuals. As regards this clone: Antigen unknown.

General study results and limits: Generation of non-shared clonotypes was less probable than generation of clonotypes shared by all four donors. The study drew on few donors, limiting represented genetic and exposure-history diversity.

The protocol was immunoSEQ multiplex PCR, while the TCRdb copy is restricted to in-frame clones and leaves out a portion. The repertoire holds roughly 1,100,000 clones, roughly 70% seen once, with over 1.3% in the top ten. This TCR derives from a man in his late teens or twenties in good health. The sequencing input was memory CD4+ T cells sorted from blood. Stated subset: CD45RA-negative fraction.

The CDR3 sequence: CASRGWKETQYF. CDR3 nucleotide sequence: TGTGCCAGCAGGGGGTGGAAAGAGACCCAGTACTTC. The V call is TRBV28, the J call TRBJ2-5; D is unresolved. Trimming stripped 6 bases from V and 3 bases from J, with 8 bases between. The CDR3 totals 12 residues. CDR1 is MDHEN and CDR2 is SYDVKM in the germline V gene.